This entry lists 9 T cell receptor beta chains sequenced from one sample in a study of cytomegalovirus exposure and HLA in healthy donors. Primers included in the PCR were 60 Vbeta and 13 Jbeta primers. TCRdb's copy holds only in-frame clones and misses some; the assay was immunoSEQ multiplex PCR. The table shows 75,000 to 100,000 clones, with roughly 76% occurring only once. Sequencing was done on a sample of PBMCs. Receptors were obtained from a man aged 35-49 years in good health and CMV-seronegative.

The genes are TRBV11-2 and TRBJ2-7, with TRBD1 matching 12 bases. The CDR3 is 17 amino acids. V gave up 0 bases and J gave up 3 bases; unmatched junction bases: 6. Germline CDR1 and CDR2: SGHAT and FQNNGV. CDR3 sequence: CASSLDLGTGGSYEQYF. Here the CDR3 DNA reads TGTGCCAGCAGCTTAGATCTAGGGACAGGGGGCAGCTACGAGCAGTACTTC. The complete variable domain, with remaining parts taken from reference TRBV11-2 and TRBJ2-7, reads EAGVAQSPRYKIIEKRQSVAFWCNPISGHATLYWYQQILGQGPKLLIQFQNNGVVDDSQLPKDRFSAERLKGVDSTLKIQPAKLEDSAVYLCASSLDLGTGGSYEQYFGPGTRLTVT.

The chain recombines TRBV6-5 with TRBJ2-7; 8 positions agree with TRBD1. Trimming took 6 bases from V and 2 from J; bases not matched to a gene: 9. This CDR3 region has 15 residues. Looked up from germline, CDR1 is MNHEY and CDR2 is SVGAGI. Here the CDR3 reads CASRRLGQGPYEQYF. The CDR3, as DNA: TGTGCCAGCAGGAGACTCGGACAGGGCCCCTACGAGCAGTACTTC.

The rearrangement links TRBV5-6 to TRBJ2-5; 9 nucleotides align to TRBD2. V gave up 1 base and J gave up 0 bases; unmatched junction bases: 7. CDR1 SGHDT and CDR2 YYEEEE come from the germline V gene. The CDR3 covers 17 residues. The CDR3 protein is CASSLTLAGAYQETQYF. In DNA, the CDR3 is TGTGCCAGCAGCTTGACATTAGCGGGGGCGTACCAAGAGACCCAGTACTTC. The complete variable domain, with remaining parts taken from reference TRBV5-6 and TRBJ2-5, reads DAGVTQSPTHLIKTRGQQVTLRCSPKSGHDTVSWYQQALGQGPQFIFQYYEEEERQRGNFPDRFSGHQFPNYSSELNVNALLLGDSALYLCASSLTLAGAYQETQYFGPGTRLLVL.

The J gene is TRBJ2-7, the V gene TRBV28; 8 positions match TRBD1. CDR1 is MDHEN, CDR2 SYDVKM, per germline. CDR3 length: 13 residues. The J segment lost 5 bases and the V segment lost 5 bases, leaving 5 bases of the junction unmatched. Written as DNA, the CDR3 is TGTGCCAGCAGTCTAGGACAGGGCCACGAGCAGTACTTC. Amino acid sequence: CASSLGQGHEQYF.

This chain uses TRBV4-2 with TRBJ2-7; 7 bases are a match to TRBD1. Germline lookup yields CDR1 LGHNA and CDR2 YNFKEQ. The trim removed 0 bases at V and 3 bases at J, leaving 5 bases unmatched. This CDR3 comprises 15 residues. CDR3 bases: TGTGCCAGCAGCCAAGATAAGGGGGCGGACTACGAGCAGTACTTC. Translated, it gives CASSQDKGADYEQYF.

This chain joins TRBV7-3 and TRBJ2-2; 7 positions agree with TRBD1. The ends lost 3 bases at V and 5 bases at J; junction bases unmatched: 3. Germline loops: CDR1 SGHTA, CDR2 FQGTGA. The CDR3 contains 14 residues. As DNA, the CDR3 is TGTGCCAGCAGCTTGGACAGGCCGACCGGGGAGCTGTTTTTT. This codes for CASSLDRPTGELFF.

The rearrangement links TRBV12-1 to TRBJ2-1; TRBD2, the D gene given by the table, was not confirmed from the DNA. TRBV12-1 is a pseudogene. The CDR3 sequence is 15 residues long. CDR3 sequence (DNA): TGTGCCAGCAGCCTAAGACTTGGGGACTACGATGAGCAGTTCTTC. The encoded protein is CASSLRLGDYDEQFF.

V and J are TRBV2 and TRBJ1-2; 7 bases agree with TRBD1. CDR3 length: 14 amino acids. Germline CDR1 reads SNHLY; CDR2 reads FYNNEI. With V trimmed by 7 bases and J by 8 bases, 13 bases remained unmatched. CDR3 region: CASILTTGREGYTF. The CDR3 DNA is TGTGCCAGCATTTTAACGACAGGGCGGGAAGGCTACACCTTC.

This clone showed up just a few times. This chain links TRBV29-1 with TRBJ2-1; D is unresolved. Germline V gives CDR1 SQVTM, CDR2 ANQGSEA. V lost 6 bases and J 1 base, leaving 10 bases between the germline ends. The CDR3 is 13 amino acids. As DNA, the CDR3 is TGCAGCGTAGCTTACTTTTCCTACAATGAGCAGTTCTTC. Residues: CSVAYFSYNEQFF.